These 8 T cell receptor beta chains came from one sample sequenced in a study of blood T cell repertoires in COVID-19. Assay used: immunoSEQ multiplex PCR; TCRdb lists only in-frame clones, some missing. Among tens of thousands of clones listed, roughly nine tenths were seen once. Material: peripheral blood. These receptors originate from a man between 60 and 70 years old with acute or convalescent COVID-19.

The chain recombines TRBV4-3 with TRBJ2-7; TRBD2 aligns across 7 bases. The ends lost 0 bases at V and 1 base at J; junction bases unmatched: 6. Germline V gene lookup returns CDR1 LGHNA and CDR2 YSLEER. The CDR3 sequence is 16 residues long. As DNA, the CDR3 is TGCGCCAGCAGCCAAGATTGGGCGGGGGTATCCTACGAGCAGTACTTC. It codes for CASSQDWAGVSYEQYF.

The sample holds one count of this clone. The J gene is TRBJ2-3, the V gene TRBV12-3 or TRBV12-4, with D hard to call. With 8 bases removed from V and 3 bases from J, the gap between germline ends came to 6 bases. CDR3 size: 11 residues. Written as DNA, the CDR3 is TGTGCCAGCGGCCGTACAGATACGCAGTATTTT. This sequence encodes CASGRTDTQYF.

The chain has TRBV5-6 and TRBJ2-7, with TRBD1 matching 7 bases. The CDR3 spans 14 residues. Germline loops: CDR1 SGHDT, CDR2 YYEEEE. The V and J ends lost 5 bases and 6 bases, in that order; junction bases with no gene match: 11. The CDR3 coding sequence is TGTGCCAGCAGTCCACCCTCCTACAGGGGCGAGCAGTACTTC. Translation: CASSPPSYRGEQYF.

V and J are TRBV6-4 and TRBJ1-5; a weak D match, TRBD1 (5 bases). Germline values: CDR1 MRHNA, CDR2 SNTAGT. V shed 1 base and J shed 3 bases, with 13 bases lying between them. The CDR3 totals 16 residues. The CDR3 nucleotides read TGTGCCAGCAGTGACTGCGGTCGACAGAACAATCAGCCCCAGCATTTT. Protein sequence: CASSDCGRQNNQPQHF.

The chain carries TRBV4-3 and TRBJ2-7, with 7 bases identical to TRBD1. Germline V gene sequence: CDR1 LGHNA, CDR2 YSLEER. The V and J ends lost 0 bases and 13 bases, in that order; junction bases with no gene match: 15. The CDR3 is made up of 15 amino acids. CDR3 DNA: TGCGCCAGCAGCCAAGATGGGGCAGGGGGAGCAATCCTTTACTTC. Its protein is CASSQDGAGGAILYF.

The chain has TRBV11-2 and TRBJ2-5, with 11 bases that match TRBD2. The germline gives CDR1 SGHAT, CDR2 FQNNGV. V lost 5 bases, J lost 4 bases, and 9 bases stayed unmatched. This CDR3 is built from 16 residues. The CDR3 DNA reads TGTGCCAGCAGCCTGACTAGCGGGGACCCTCGAGAGACCCAGTACTTC. Translated, it gives CASSLTSGDPRETQYF.

The chain joins TRBV30 to TRBJ2-1, with 12 nucleotides matching TRBD2. Per germline, CDR1 GTSNPN and CDR2 SVGIG (reference sequence). The CDR3 runs to 13 residues. The CDR3 spells CAGSLAGGNEQFF. CDR3 bases: TGTGCTGGTTCACTAGCGGGGGGCAATGAGCAGTTCTTC.

The chain joins TRBV6-2 or TRBV6-3 to TRBJ2-1, with 16 bases lining up with TRBD2. This CDR3 region has 18 residues. Per the germline V gene, CDR1 is MNHEY and CDR2 is SVGEGT. V shed 0 bases and J 9 bases; nucleotides not matched to a gene: 8. The CDR3 DNA follows: TGTGCCAGCAGTTACTCGGGACTAGCGGGGGGGCCAGGAGGTGAGCAGTTCTTC. Translating gives CASSYSGLAGGPGGEQFF.